These 3 T cell receptor beta chains were all obtained from the same sample, sequenced in a study of cytomegalovirus exposure and HLA in healthy donors. Amplification used 60 Vbeta primers and 13 Jbeta primers. Only in-frame clones appear in the TCRdb table, and some are missing; sequencing was by immunoSEQ multiplex PCR. The table has 150,000 to 200,000 clones, 75% to 85% seen once. The sample taken for sequencing was PBMCs. These receptors were obtained from a woman aged 45-65 years in good health and CMV-seronegative.

This clone appeared a single time. The chain carries TRBV7-8 and TRBJ2-7; perhaps TRBD1 as D (6 bases). Trimming removed 5 bases at V and 7 bases at J, with 18 bases between. Germline CDR1 and CDR2: SGHVS and FQNEAQ. The CDR3 is 14 amino acids. The CDR3 DNA reads TGTGCCAGCAGCCCAAGGACAGTCTTGGGGGAGCAGTACTTC. Amino acids: CASSPRTVLGEQYF.

V and J are TRBV28 and TRBJ1-5; D gene unclear. This CDR3 has 12 residues. V lost 3 bases and J lost 7, with 7 bases in between. Germline assignment: CDR1 MDHEN and CDR2 SYDVKM. CDR3 nucleotide sequence: TGTGCCAGCAGTTTGGGCTCCCAGCCCCAGCATTTT. Protein sequence: CASSLGSQPQHF.

The chain is built from TRBV5-1 and TRBJ1-1; D gene ambiguous. The CDR3 totals 14 residues. The V and J ends lost 0 bases and 2 bases respectively, with 8 bases between them. Per the germline V gene, CDR1 is SGHRS and CDR2 is YFSETQ. The CDR3 loop is CASSLDTYNTEAFF. For the CDR3, the DNA is TGCGCCAGCAGCTTGGACACATATAACACTGAAGCTTTCTTT.